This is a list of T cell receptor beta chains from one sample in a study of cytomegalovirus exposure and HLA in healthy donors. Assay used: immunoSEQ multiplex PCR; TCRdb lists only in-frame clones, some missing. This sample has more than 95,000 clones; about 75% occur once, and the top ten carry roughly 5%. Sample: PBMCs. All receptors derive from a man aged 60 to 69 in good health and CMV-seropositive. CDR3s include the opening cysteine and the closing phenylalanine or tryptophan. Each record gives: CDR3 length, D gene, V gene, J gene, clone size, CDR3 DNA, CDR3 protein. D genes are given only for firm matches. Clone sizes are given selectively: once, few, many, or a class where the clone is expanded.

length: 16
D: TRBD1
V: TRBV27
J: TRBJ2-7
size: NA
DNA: TGTGCCAGCAGTCCCGGACAGGGAAGAAGCTCCTACGAGCAGTACTTC
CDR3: CASSPGQGRSSYEQYF

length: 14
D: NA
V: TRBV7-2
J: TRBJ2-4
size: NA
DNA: TGTGCCAGCAGCTTAGGGGCTAACGCTCTTATTCAGTACTTC
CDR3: CASSLGANALIQYF

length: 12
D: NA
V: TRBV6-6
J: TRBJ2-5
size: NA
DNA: TGTGCCAGCAGTTCGGGAGCCGGGACCCAGTACTTC
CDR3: CASSSGAGTQYF

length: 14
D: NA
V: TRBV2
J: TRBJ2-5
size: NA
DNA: TGTGCCAGCAACGCCGGGACAATGGAGGAGACCCAGTACTTC
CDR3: CASNAGTMEETQYF

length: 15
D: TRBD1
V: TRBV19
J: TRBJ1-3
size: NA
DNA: TGTGCCACCTCACGACAGGGGAGCCCTGGAAACACCATATATTTT
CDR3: CATSRQGSPGNTIYF

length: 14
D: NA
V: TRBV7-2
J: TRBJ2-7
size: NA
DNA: TGTGCCAGCGAGGTAACCAGGGGGACTTACGAGCAGTACTTC
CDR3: CASEVTRGTYEQYF

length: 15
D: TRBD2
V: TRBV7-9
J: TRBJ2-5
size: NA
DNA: TGTGCCAGCAGCTCGGGACTAGCGGGGCAAGAGACCCAGTACTTC
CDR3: CASSSGLAGQETQYF

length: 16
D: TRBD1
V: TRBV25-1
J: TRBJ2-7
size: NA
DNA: TGTGCCAGCGGGAAGACAGGGAACGTCGCGCCCTACGAGCAGTACTTC
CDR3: CASGKTGNVAPYEQYF

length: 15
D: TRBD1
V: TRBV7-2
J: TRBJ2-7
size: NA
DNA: TGTGCCAGCAGCTTAGAGTCAGGGGGCTCCTACGAGCAGTACTTC
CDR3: CASSLESGGSYEQYF

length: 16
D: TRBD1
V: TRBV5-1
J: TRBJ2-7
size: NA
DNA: TGCGCCAGCAGCTTGGGCCCCGGGACAGGTCTCTACGAGCAGTACTTC
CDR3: CASSLGPGTGLYEQYF

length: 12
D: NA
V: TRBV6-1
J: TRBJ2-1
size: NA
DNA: TGTGCCAGCAGATCCAGGGTCGATGAGCAGTTCTTC
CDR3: CASRSRVDEQFF

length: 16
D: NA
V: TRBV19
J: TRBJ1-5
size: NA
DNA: TGTGCCAGTAGTACGGGCCCCTACAGGGCTAATCAGCCCCAGCATTTT
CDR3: CASSTGPYRANQPQHF

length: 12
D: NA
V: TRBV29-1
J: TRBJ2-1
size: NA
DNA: TGCAGCGTTGAAGCACAGGGCCATGAGCAGTTCTTC
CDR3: CSVEAQGHEQFF

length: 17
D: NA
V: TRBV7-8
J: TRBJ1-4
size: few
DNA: TGTGCCAGCAGCTTAAGGCCCCCGGGACTCAGTAATGAAAAACTGTTTTTT
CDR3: CASSLRPPGLSNEKLFF

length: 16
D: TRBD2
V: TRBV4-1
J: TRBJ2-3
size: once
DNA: TGCGCCAGCAGCCAAGATCTAGCGGGGGGAACAGATACGCAGTATTTT
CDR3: CASSQDLAGGTDTQYF

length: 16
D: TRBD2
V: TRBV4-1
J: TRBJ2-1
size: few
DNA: TGCGCCAGCAGCCACGATACTAGCGGGGGGTGGGATGAGCAGTTCTTC
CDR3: CASSHDTSGGWDEQFF

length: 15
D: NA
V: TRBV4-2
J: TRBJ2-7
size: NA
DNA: TGTGCCAGCAGCCAAGAGCCCACTAGTTCCTACGAGCAGTACTTC
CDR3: CASSQEPTSSYEQYF

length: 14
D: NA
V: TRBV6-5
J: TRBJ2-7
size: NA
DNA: TGTGCCAGCAGTTCCGGGGGTTTGCCCTACGAGCAGTACTTC
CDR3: CASSSGGLPYEQYF

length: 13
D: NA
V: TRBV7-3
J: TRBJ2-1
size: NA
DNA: TGTGCCAGCAGCCCGCAACAGGGTAGTGAGCAGTTCTTC
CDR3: CASSPQQGSEQFF

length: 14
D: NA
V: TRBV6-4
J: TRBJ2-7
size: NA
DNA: TGTGCCAGCAGTGCCGCAGGGCCCGGGTACGAGCAGTACTTC
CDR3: CASSAAGPGYEQYF

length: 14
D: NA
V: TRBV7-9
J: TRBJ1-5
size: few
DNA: TGTGCCAGCAGCTTAGCGGGCAGCAATCAGCCCCAGCATTTT
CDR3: CASSLAGSNQPQHF

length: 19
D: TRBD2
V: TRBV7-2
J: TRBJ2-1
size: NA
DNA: TGTGCCAGCAGCGAGGGGACTAGGAGAGTTTTGCGTTCCTACAATGAGCAGTTCTTC
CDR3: CASSEGTRRVLRSYNEQFF

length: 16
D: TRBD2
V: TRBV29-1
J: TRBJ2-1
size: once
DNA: TGCAGCGTTGGACGAGGAGGAGCGGGGGGTTACAATGAGCAGTTCTTC
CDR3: CSVGRGGAGGYNEQFF

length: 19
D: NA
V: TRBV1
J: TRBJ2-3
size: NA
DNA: TGCACCAGCAGCCAAGAAACTTCCCCCGGGGCGGGGGGGCCCCATACGCAGTATTTT
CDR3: CTSSQETSPGAGGPHTQYF

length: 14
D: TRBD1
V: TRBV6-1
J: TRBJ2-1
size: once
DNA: TGTGCCAGCAGTGAATTGGGCAGGGGGAATGAGCAGTTCTTC
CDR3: CASSELGRGNEQFF

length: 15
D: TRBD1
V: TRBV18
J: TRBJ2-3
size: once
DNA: TGTGCCAGCTCACCAGGGACAGGGGTCGCAGATACGCAGTATTTT
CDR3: CASSPGTGVADTQYF

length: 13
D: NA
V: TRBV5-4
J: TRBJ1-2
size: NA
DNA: TGTGCCAGCAGCTCCGGGGGTGAGAGGGGCTACACCTTC
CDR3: CASSSGGERGYTF